The 6 T cell receptor beta chains reported below all come from one sample, sequenced in a study of T-cell reconstitution after alpha-beta-depleted transplantation in children. Researchers prepared the TCRbeta library using unique molecular identifiers, the study reports. One entry per CDR3 protein, called by TCRdb with MiXCR from the PCR reads. The sample contains 450,000 to 500,000 distinct CDR3 sequences, 12% of which appear only once. The specimen was PBMCs from the stem cell graft donor, collected from the stem cell graft. The receptor source for this set is a human donor who donated a stem cell graft to a child with combined immunodeficiency.

This clonotype came up once. The chain couples TRBV10-3 to TRBJ2-5, with TRBD1 matching over 9 bases. The trim removed 8 bases at V and 4 bases at J, leaving 2 bases unmatched. Germline CDR1 and CDR2: ENHRY and SYGVKD. CDR3 length: 12 residues. CDR3 nucleotides: TGTGCCATCGGGGACAGGGCAGAGACCCAGTACTTC. Translation gives CAIGDRAETQYF.

This chain connects TRBV11-2 to TRBJ2-4; D possibly uses TRBD1 or TRBD2 (6 bases each). V was clipped by 6 bases and J by 3 bases, with 24 bases between them. The CDR3 length is 18 residues. Germline V lookup: CDR1 SGHAT, CDR2 FQNNGV. The chain's CDR3 is CASSPEDFRGLVKNIQYF. In DNA form, the CDR3 reads TGTGCCAGCAGTCCCGAGGACTTCCGGGGGCTAGTCAAAAACATTCAGTACTTC.

This clonotype was recorded a few times. V is TRBV20-1 and J is TRBJ2-4; 7 bases map to TRBD1. The germline gives CDR1 DFQATT, CDR2 SNEGSKA (reference sequence). There are 16 residues in the CDR3. V shed 6 bases and J 3 bases; nucleotides not matched to a gene: 14. The CDR3 DNA reads TGCAGTGCCGCCCCAAGAAGGACAGGTCGCAAAAACATTCAGTACTTC. Translated, it gives CSAAPRRTGRKNIQYF.

This clonotype has just a few counts. The chain has TRBV12-3 or TRBV12-4 and TRBJ2-3, with no clear D. The CDR3 spans 13 residues. Trimming pared 3 bases from V and 1 base from J, leaving 5 bases between. The CDR3 region is CASSFWGTDTQYF. For the CDR3, the DNA is TGTGCCAGCAGTTTTTGGGGCACAGATACGCAGTATTTT.

There are a few counts of this clonotype. The rearrangement links TRBV5-6 to TRBJ2-7; 13 bases line up with TRBD2. CDR3 length: 15 residues. Germline trimming cut 3 bases from V and 3 bases from J; bases unmatched to any gene: 3. The germline V gene encodes CDR1 SGHDT and CDR2 YYEEEE. CDR3 coding DNA: TGTGCCAGCAGCTCCACTAGCGGGGGGGTCTACGAGCAGTACTTC. This translates into CASSSTSGGVYEQYF.

This CDR3 is CASSPRGEIPNEQFF. The CDR3 DNA is TGTGCCAGCAGCCCCAGGGGGGAGATCCCCAATGAGCAGTTCTTC. The rearrangement uses TRBV7-9 and TRBJ2-1; D perhaps matches TRBD1 (7 bases). This CDR3 comprises 15 residues. V shed 5 bases and J shed 6 bases, with 17 bases lying between them. Germline CDR1 reads SEHNR; CDR2 reads FQNEAQ (reference sequence).